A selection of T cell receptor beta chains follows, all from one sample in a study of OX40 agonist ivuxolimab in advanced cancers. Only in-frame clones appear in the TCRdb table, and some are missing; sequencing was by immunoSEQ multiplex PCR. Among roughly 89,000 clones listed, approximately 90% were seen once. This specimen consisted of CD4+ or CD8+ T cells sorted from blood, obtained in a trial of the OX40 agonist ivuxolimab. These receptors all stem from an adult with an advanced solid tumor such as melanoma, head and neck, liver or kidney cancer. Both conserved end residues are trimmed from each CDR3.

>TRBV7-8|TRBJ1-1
ASSLALRATDTEAF
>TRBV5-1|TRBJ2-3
ASSITTSGRALDTQY
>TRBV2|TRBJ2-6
ASSMVGQTGGANVLT
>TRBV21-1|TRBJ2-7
ASSKPRQGGIYEQY
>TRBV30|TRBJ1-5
AWSPKTAQPQH
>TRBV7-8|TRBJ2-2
ASSTQGTGELF
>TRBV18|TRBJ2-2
ASSPRSQGDTGELF
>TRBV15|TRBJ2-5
ATSRDGAGRETQY
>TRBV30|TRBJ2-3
AWSVRSSGTSTDTQY
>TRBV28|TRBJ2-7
ASSVRGLVGSYEQY
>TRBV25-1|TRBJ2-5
ASSEGQAYQETQY
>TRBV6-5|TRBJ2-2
ASSRGPNTGELF
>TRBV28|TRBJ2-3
ASSYLSPRLAGPGGGDTQY
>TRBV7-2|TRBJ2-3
ASSGVATSTDTQY
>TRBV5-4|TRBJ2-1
ASSLGQGWDEQF
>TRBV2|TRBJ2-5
ASSRDLQETQY
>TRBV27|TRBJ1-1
ASSLKGPTEAF
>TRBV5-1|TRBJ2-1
ASSLGLVNEQF
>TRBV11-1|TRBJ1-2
ASSLDIRAPYGYT
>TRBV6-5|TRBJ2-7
ASSPGRSYEQY
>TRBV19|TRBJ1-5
ASSPGSGNQPQH